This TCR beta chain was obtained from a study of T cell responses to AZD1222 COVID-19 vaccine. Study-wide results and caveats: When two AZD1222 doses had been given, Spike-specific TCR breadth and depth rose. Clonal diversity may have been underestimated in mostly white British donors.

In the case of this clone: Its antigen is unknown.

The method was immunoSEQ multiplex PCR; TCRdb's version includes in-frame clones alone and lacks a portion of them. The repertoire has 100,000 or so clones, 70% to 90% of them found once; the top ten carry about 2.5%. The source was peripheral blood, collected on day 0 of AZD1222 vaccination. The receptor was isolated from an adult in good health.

CDR3 coding DNA: TGTGCCAGCAGACAGGGACGCAGCTCCTACGAGCAGTACTTC. It yields the protein CASRQGRSSYEQYF. The chain combines TRBV6-5 with TRBJ2-7; weak D call: TRBD1 (6 bases). The germline V and J ends were trimmed by 6 bases and 0 bases, with 12 bases remaining between them. In germline, CDR1 is MNHEY, CDR2 SVGAGI. The length of the CDR3 is 14 residues.